This T cell receptor (beta chain) was observed in a study of shared clonotypes between healthy human individuals. This CDR3 is built from 12 residues. V was trimmed by 7 bases and J by 8 bases, leaving 12 bases between them. The germline CDR1 and CDR2 sequences are WNHNN and SYGVQD (reference sequence). Profiling relied on immunoSEQ multiplex PCR, and the TCRdb table lists in-frame clones only, not all of them. The data contain some 630,000 clones, roughly 78% of them singletons. Caucasian adults living in Nashville, Tennessee, provided all samples. J is TRBJ2-1 and V is TRBV10-1; D may be TRBD1 (5 bases). The origin of this receptor is a woman under 40 in good health. The sample consisted of memory CD4+ T cells sorted from blood. Sample subset: CD45RA-negative fraction. The CDR3 sequence: CASTRGGDEQFF. CDR3 nucleotide sequence: TGCGCCAGCACAAGGGGTGGCGATGAGCAGTTCTTC.